These T cell receptor beta chains were read from a single sample in a study of T cell responses to AZD1222 COVID-19 vaccine. TCRdb's copy holds only in-frame clones and misses some; the assay was immunoSEQ multiplex PCR. The sample consists of approximately 120,000 clones, 88% of them appearing once. The sequencing here drew on peripheral blood, taken on day 0 of AZD1222 vaccination. The source is an adult in good health. CDR3s leave out the opening cysteine and the closing phenylalanine or tryptophan. Not every row has a clone size; where given, it reads once, few, many or a size class.

clone size: once; V gene: TRBV14; CDR3 protein: ASSQALMGDNEQF
clone size: .; V gene: TRBV27; CDR3 protein: ASSLRGYTEAF
clone size: .; V gene: TRBV10-2; CDR3 protein: ASGKGGNTEAF
clone size: few; V gene: TRBV4-3; CDR3 protein: ASSQAVGQTSYGYT
clone size: medium-sized; V gene: TRBV11-3; CDR3 protein: ASSLDRGLRGPGDTQY
clone size: once; V gene: TRBV24-1; CDR3 protein: ATSDLKDGYT
clone size: few; V gene: TRBV11-3; CDR3 protein: ASSPRTGQETQY
clone size: once; V gene: TRBV24-1; CDR3 protein: ATSHPTGGNYGYT
clone size: .; V gene: TRBV11-2; CDR3 protein: ASSSGPQRGETQY
clone size: .; V gene: TRBV18; CDR3 protein: ASSPISEGEQY
clone size: .; V gene: TRBV5-1; CDR3 protein: ASSSLAFYQETQY
clone size: .; V gene: TRBV24-1; CDR3 protein: ATSDSIAYEQY
clone size: .; V gene: TRBV10-3; CDR3 protein: AISERGREGTDTQY
clone size: .; V gene: TRBV5-1; CDR3 protein: ASSLEGGSNQPQH
clone size: .; V gene: TRBV28; CDR3 protein: ASSLTTGELF
clone size: .; V gene: TRBV9; CDR3 protein: ASSVEAGGNYGYT
clone size: once; V gene: TRBV19; CDR3 protein: ASSMGAATNEKLF